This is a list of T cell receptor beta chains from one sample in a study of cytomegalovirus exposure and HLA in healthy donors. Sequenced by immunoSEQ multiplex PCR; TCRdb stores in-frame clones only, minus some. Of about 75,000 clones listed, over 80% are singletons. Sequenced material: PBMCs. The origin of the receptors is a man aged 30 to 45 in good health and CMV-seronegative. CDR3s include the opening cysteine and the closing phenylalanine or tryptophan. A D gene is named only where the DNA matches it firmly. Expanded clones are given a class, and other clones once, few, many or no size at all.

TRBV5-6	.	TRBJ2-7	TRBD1	CASSPPTGWGEQYF	TGTGCCAGCAGCCCCCCGACAGGGTGGGGCGAGCAGTACTTC
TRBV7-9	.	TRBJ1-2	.	CASSLGRQGLPYGYTF	TGTGCCAGCAGCTTAGGTCGGCAGGGGCTCCCGTATGGCTACACCTTC
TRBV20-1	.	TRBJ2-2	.	CSAGWELFF	TGCAGTGCCGGGTGGGAGCTGTTTTTT
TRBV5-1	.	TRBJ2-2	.	CASSLDPGLTNTGELFF	TGCGCCAGCAGCTTGGACCCGGGACTGACGAACACCGGGGAGCTGTTTTTT
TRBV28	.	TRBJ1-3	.	CASSLQGNTIYF	TGTGCCAGCAGTTTGCAGGGGAACACCATATATTTT
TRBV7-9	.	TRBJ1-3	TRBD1	CASSGRTGTGNTIYF	TGTGCCAGCAGCGGCCGGACAGGGACTGGAAACACCATATATTTT
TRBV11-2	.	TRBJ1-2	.	CASSPVRPQGYGYTF	TGTGCCAGCAGCCCTGTTCGGCCGCAGGGCTATGGCTACACCTTC
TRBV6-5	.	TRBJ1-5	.	CASSFRDNQPQHF	TGTGCCAGCAGTTTCAGGGACAATCAGCCCCAGCATTTT
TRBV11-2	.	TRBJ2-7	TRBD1	CASSPGQGYEQYF	TGTGCCAGCAGCCCCGGACAGGGATACGAGCAGTACTTC
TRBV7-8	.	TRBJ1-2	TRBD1	CASSLRQGSYGYTF	TGTGCCAGCAGCCTGCGACAGGGATCCTATGGCTACACCTTC
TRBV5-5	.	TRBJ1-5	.	CASSLYNIGQPQHF	TGTGCCAGCAGCTTGTATAACATCGGGCAGCCCCAGCATTTT
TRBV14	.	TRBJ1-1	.	CASSQALYTEAFF	TGTGCCAGCAGCCAAGCCCTTTACACTGAAGCTTTCTTT
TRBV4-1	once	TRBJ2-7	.	CASSQRSRQDSSGEQYF	TGCGCCAGCAGTCAACGCTCTCGACAGGACTCGTCGGGCGAGCAGTACTTC
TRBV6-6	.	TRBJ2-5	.	CASSWRAQETQYF	TGTGCCAGCAGTTGGCGGGCGCAAGAGACCCAGTACTTC
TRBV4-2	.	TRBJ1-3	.	CASSQDPVGNTIYF	TGTGCCAGCAGCCAAGATCCCGTCGGAAACACCATATATTTT
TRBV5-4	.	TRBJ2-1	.	CASSLYSGGFDEQFF	TGTGCCAGCAGCTTGTACTCAGGGGGGTTCGATGAGCAGTTCTTC
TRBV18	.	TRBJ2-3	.	CASSPLASSSTDTQYF	TGTGCCAGCTCCCCCCTCGCGTCCTCCAGCACAGATACGCAGTATTTT
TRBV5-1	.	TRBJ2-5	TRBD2	CASSLGSGGDLQETQYF	TGCGCCAGCAGCTTGGGAAGCGGGGGGGACCTTCAAGAGACCCAGTACTTC
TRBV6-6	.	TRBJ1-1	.	CASSLGPRGAFF	TGTGCCAGCAGTTTAGGTCCGCGGGGGGCTTTCTTT
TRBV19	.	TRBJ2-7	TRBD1	CASSITGTAYEQYF	TGTGCCAGTAGTATAACCGGGACAGCCTACGAGCAGTACTTC
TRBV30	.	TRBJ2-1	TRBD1	CAWSTGENRGPNEQFF	TGTGCCTGGAGTACGGGAGAGAACAGGGGGCCCAATGAGCAGTTCTTC
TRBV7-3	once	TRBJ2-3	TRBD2	CASSLGGTSADTQYF	TGTGCCAGCAGCTTAGGTGGGACTAGCGCCGATACGCAGTATTTT
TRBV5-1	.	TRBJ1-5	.	CASSLEVGVQPQHF	TGCGCCAGCAGCTTGGAGGTAGGGGTTCAGCCCCAGCATTTT
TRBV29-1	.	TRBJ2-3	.	CSVGASTDSDTQYF	TGCAGCGTCGGTGCTAGCACCGACTCAGATACGCAGTATTTT
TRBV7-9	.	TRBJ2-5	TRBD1	CASSPRTGTETQYF	TGTGCCAGCAGCCCCCGGACAGGGACGGAGACCCAGTACTTC
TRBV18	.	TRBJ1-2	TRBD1	CASSPPGTGYGYTF	TGTGCCAGCTCACCTCCCGGGACAGGGTATGGCTACACCTTC
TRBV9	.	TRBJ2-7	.	CASSVRGGEQYF	TGTGCCAGCAGCGTGAGGGGGGGCGAGCAGTACTTC
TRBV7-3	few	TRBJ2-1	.	CASSTQRNEQFF	TGTGCCAGCAGCACCCAGAGGAATGAGCAGTTCTTC
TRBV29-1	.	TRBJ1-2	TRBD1	CSGGTGNGYTF	TGCAGCGGTGGGACAGGCAACGGCTACACCTTC
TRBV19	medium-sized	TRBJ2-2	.	CASRAGAIGELFF	TGTGCCAGTCGGGCGGGGGCTATCGGGGAGCTGTTTTTT
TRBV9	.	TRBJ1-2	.	CASSVGGLLNYGYTF	TGTGCCAGCAGCGTTGGAGGGTTACTAAACTATGGCTACACCTTC
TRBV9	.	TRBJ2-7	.	CASSVEKASEQYF	TGTGCCAGCAGCGTAGAGAAAGCTTCCGAGCAGTACTTC
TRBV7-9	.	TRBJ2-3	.	CASSLSGTDTQYF	TGTGCCAGCAGCTTATCAGGAACAGATACGCAGTATTTT
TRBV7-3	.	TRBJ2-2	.	CASSPSTNTGELFF	TGTGCCAGCAGCCCTTCTACTAACACCGGGGAGCTGTTTTTT
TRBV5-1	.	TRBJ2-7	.	CASSLSFAGDLYEQYF	TGCGCCAGCAGCTTGAGCTTTGCAGGGGACCTCTACGAGCAGTACTTC
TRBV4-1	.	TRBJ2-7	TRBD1	CASSRAGQGYYEQYF	TGCGCCAGCAGCCGAGCTGGACAGGGGTACTACGAGCAGTACTTC
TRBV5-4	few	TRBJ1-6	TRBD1	CASSTRQGSPTNSPLHF	TGTGCCAGCAGCACTCGACAGGGAAGCCCCACTAATTCACCCCTCCACTTT
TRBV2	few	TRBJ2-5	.	CASSEMGALETQYF	TGTGCCAGCAGTGAAATGGGGGCCCTAGAGACCCAGTACTTC
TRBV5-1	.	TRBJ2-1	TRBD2	CASTPGTSGKGEQFF	TGCGCCAGCACCCCCGGGACTAGCGGGAAGGGTGAGCAGTTCTTC
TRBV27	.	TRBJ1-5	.	CASSETDSNQPQHF	TGTGCCAGCAGCGAAACAGATAGCAATCAGCCCCAGCATTTT
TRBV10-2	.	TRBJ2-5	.	CASSEASSEQETQYF	TGCGCCAGCAGTGAGGCCTCTAGCGAACAAGAGACCCAGTACTTC
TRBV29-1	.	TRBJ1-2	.	CSVEGPGGLGYTF	TGCAGCGTTGAAGGCCCTGGGGGACTTGGCTACACCTTC
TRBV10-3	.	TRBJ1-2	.	CATRPGGADGYTF	TGTGCCACTCGGCCGGGGGGCGCAGATGGCTACACCTTC